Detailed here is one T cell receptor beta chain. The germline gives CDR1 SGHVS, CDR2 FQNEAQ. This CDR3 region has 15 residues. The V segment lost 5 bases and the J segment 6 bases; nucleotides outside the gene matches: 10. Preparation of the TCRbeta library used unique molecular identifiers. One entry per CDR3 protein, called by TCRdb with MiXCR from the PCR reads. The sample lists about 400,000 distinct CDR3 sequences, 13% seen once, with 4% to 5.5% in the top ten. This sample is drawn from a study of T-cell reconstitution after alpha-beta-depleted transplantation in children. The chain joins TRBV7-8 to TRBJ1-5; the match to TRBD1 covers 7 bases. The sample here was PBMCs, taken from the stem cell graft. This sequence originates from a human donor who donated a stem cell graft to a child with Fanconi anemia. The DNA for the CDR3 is TGTGCCAGCAGCCAAGGGGGCAGGGCCACTCAGCCCCAGCATTTT. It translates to CASSQGGRATQPQHF.